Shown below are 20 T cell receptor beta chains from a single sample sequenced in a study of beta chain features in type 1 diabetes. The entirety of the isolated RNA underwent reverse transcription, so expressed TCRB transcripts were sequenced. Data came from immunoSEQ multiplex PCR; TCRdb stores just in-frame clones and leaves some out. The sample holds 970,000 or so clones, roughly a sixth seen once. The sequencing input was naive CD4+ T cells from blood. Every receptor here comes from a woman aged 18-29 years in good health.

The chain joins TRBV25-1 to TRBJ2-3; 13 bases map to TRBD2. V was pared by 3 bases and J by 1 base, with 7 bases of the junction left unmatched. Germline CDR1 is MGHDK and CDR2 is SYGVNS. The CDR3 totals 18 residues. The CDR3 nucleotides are TGTGCCAGCAGTGACCGATATGGACTAGCGGGAGGCACAGATACGCAGTATTTT. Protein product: CASSDRYGLAGGTDTQYF.

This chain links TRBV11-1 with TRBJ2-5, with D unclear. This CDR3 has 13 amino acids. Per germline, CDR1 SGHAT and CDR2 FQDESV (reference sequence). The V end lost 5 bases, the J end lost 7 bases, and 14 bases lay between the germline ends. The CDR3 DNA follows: TGTGCCAGCAGCCCAAACTACAAGCGGACCCAGTACTTC. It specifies CASSPNYKRTQYF.

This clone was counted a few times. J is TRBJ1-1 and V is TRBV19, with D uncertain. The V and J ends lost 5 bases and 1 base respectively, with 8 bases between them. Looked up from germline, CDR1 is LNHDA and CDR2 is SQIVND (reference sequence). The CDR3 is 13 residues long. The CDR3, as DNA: TGTGCCAGTAGTTTGGAAAGGAACACTGAAGCTTTCTTT. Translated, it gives CASSLERNTEAFF.

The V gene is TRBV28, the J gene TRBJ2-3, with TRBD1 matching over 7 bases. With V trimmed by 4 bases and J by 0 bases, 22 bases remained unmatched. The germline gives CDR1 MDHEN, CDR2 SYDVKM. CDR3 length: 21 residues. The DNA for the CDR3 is TGTGCCAGCAGTTCGGGACAGTACCTCTCAACCCCTTTTACTAGCACAGATACGCAGTATTTT. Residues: CASSSGQYLSTPFTSTDTQYF.

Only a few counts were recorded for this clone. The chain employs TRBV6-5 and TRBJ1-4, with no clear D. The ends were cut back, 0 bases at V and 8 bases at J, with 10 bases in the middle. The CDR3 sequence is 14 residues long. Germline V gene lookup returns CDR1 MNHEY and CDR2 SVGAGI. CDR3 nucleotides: TGTGCCAGCAGTTACTCAGGGCTCGGGGAAAAACTGTTTTTT. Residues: CASSYSGLGEKLFF.

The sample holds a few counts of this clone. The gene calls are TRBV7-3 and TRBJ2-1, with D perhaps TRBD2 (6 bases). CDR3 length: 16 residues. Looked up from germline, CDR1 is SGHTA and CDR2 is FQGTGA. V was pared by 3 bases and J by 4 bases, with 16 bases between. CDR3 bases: TGTGCCAGCAGCTTCGTGCAGGCTAGCGCTTACAATGAGCAGTTCTTC. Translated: CASSFVQASAYNEQFF.

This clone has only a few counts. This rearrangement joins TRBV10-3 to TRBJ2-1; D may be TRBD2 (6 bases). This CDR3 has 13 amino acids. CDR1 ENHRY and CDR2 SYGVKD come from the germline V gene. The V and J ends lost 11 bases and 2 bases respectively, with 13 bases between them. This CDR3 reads CASTSKAYNEQFF. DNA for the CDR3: TGTGCCTCCACTAGCAAAGCCTACAATGAGCAGTTCTTC.

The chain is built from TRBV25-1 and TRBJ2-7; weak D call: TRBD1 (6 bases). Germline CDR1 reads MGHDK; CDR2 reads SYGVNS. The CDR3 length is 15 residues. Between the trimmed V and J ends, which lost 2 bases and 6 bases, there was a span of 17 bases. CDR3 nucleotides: TGTGCCAGCAGTGAAGGGGGCGCAGGTTCTGGCGAGCAGTACTTC. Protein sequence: CASSEGGAGSGEQYF.

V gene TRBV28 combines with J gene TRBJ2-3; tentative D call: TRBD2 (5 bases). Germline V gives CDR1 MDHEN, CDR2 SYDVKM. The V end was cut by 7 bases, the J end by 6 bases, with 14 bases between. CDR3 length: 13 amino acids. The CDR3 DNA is TGTGCCAGCATTGAGGGCACGGCGGATACGCAGTATTTT. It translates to CASIEGTADTQYF.

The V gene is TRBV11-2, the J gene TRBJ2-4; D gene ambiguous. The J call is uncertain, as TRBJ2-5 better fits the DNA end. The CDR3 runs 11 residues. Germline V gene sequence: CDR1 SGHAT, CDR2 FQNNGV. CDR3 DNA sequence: TGTGCCAGCAGCTCCCGATTGACCCAGTACTTC. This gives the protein CASSSRLTQYF.

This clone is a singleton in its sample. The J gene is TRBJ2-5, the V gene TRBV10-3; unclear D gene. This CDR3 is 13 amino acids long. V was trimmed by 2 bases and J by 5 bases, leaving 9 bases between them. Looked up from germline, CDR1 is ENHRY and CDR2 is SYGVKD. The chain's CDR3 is CAISEGMLETQYF. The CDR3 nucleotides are TGTGCCATCAGTGAGGGAATGTTGGAGACCCAGTACTTC.

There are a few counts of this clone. The CDR3 spells CAISEGLAALNMETQYF. The CDR3, as DNA: TGTGCCATCAGTGAAGGACTAGCGGCTCTTAACATGGAGACCCAGTACTTC. The chain carries TRBV10-3 and TRBJ2-5; 10 nucleotides agree with TRBD2. This CDR3 has 17 amino acids. J was trimmed by 5 bases and V by 3 bases; bases with no gene match: 12. Germline V gives CDR1 ENHRY, CDR2 SYGVKD.

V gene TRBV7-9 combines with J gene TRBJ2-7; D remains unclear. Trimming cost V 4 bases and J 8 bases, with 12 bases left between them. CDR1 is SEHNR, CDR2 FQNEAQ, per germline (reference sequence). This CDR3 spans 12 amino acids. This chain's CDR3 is CASSSPQAKQYF. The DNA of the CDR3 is TGTGCCAGCAGCTCCCCGCAAGCCAAGCAGTACTTC.

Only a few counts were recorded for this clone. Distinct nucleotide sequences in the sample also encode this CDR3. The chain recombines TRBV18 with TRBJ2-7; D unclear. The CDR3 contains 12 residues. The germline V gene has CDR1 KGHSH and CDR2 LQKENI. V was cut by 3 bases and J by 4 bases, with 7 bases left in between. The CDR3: CASSPDRYEQYF. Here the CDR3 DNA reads TGTGCCAGCTCACCGGATCGATACGAGCAGTACTTC.

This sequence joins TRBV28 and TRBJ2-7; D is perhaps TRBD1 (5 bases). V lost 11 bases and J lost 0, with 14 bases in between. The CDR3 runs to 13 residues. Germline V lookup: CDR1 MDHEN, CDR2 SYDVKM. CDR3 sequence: CAGQTAASYEQYF. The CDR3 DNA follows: TGTGCCGGACAAACCGCGGCCTCCTACGAGCAGTACTTC. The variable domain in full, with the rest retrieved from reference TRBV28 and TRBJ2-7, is DVKVTQSSRYLVKRTGEKVFLECVQDMDHENMFWYRQDPGLGLRLIYFSYDVKMKEKGDIPEGYSVSREKKERFSLILESASTNQTSMYLCAGQTAASYEQYFGPGTRLTVT.

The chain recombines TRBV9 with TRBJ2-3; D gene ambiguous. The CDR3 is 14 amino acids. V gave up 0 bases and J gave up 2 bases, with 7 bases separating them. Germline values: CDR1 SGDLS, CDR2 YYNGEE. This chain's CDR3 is CASSVGTLTDTQYF. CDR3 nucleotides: TGTGCCAGCAGCGTAGGGACCCTCACAGATACGCAGTATTTT. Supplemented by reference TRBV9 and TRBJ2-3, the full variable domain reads DSGVTQTPKHLITATGQRVTLRCSPRSGDLSVYWYQQSLDQGLQFLIQYYNGEERAKGNILERFSAQQFPDLHSELNLSSLELGDSALYFCASSVGTLTDTQYFGPGTRLTVL.

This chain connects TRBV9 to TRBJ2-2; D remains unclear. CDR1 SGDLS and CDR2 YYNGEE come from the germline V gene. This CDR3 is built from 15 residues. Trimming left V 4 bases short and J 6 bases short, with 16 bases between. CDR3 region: CASSPRAETPGELFF. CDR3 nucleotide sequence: TGTGCCAGCAGCCCCCGTGCCGAAACGCCCGGGGAGCTGTTTTTT.

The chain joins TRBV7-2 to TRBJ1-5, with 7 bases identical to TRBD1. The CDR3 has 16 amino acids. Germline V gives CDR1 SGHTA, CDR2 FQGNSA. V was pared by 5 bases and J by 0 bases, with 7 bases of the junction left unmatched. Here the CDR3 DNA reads TGTGCCAGCAGCGATGGGACAGTGGGTAGCAATCAGCCCCAGCATTTT. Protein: CASSDGTVGSNQPQHF.

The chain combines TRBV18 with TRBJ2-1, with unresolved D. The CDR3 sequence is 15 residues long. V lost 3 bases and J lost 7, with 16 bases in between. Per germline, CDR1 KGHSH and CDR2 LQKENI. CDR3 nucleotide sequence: TGTGCCAGCTCACCGGGTTGGGAAGCGATTAATGAGCAGTTCTTC. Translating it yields CASSPGWEAINEQFF.

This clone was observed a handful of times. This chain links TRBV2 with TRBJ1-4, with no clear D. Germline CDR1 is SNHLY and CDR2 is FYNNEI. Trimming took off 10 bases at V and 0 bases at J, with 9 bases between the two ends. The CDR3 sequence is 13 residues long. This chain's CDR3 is CAIRRATNEKLFF. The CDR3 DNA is TGTGCCATTCGACGGGCAACTAATGAAAAACTGTTTTTT.